These 2 T cell receptor beta chains share one sample of origin, sequenced in a study of T cell responses to AZD1222 COVID-19 vaccine (dated by TCRdb to the early 2020s). The time point label, read with the paper, signifies: baseline before first vaccination. Library preparation employed the immunoSEQ multiplex PCR assay. Sourced from immuneACCESS, this table was stored by TCRdb with only in-frame sequences that have V and J called. A share of the clones is absent; for the studies checked, an unresolved V gene accounts for under half, and the remainder has no known explanation. The sample table contains roughly 130,000 clones; only one count was recorded for around 83% of them. The ten largest account for around 12% of the sample. The sequences come from peripheral blood, collected on day 0 of AZD1222 vaccination. The source is an adult in good health.

CDR3 protein: CASRIGSENTEAFF. CDR3 nucleotides: TGTGCCAGCAGAATTGGGTCAGAGAACACTGAAGCTTTCTTT. V gene TRBV28 combines with J gene TRBJ1-1; the D is unclear. The CDR3 consists of 14 residues. The V gene lost 6 bases and the J gene lost 1 base, with 12 bases spanning the gap. The germline V gene has CDR1 MDHEN and CDR2 SYDVKM.

The chain is built from TRBV10-3 and TRBJ1-6; TRBD1 agrees at 10 bases. The ends lost 1 base at V and 10 bases at J; junction bases unmatched: 10. CDR3 length: 17 amino acids. Per germline, CDR1 ENHRY and CDR2 SYGVKD. This CDR3 is CAISEYSSGTGESPLHF. CDR3 nucleotides: TGTGCCATCAGTGAGTACTCCTCCGGGACAGGGGAATCACCCCTCCACTTT.